This T cell receptor (beta chain) stems from a study of cytomegalovirus exposure and HLA in healthy donors. Study overall: As an earlier analysis found, roughly 180 million T cells yielded 117 million unique TCR beta sequences.

Trimming took off 0 bases at V and 7 bases at J, with 14 bases between the two ends. Germline V gives CDR1 SGHDT, CDR2 YYEEEE. This CDR3 is built from 15 residues. PCR employed 60 Vbeta and 13 Jbeta primers. The protocol was immunoSEQ multiplex PCR, while the TCRdb copy is restricted to in-frame clones and leaves out a portion. This table holds approximately 130,000 clones, approximately 85% found once. Regarding the study as a whole: Per published reports, the classifier diagnosed cytomegalovirus status with high specificity and sensitivity. Among CMV-associated TCR beta chains, most appeared HLA-restricted in a later analysis.

Points on this clone: What it binds is unknown.

This chain joins TRBV5-6 and TRBJ1-5; unclear D gene. The origin of this receptor is a woman in her thirties in good health and CMV-seropositive. The sequencing sample was made of PBMCs. The CDR3 region has the DNA TGTGCCAGCAGCTTGGCTGGGTCCATCGGGCAGCCCCAGCATTTT. It yields the protein CASSLAGSIGQPQHF.